Listed here are 31 T cell receptor beta chains from one sample, sequenced in a study of OX40 agonist ivuxolimab in advanced cancers. The repertoire was sequenced with immunoSEQ multiplex PCR; TCRdb's copy has only in-frame clones and lacks some. In the table there are approximately 69,000 clones, just over 85% of which are singletons. Sequences were derived from CD4+ or CD8+ T cells sorted from blood, sampled in a trial of the OX40 agonist ivuxolimab. The receptors shown here come from an adult with an advanced solid tumor such as melanoma, head and neck, liver or kidney cancer.

The chain couples TRBV18 to TRBJ2-3; D not resolved. This CDR3 comprises 13 residues. Trimming pared 6 bases from V and 3 bases from J, leaving 10 bases between. The V gene's germline CDR1 is KGHSH and CDR2 LQKENI. CDR3 DNA: TGTGCCAGCTCCGTCCAGCATACAGATACGCAGTATTTT. Residues: CASSVQHTDTQYF.

The chain combines TRBV7-2 with TRBJ1-3; the D gene is possibly TRBD1 (6 bases). Germline CDR1 reads SGHTA; CDR2 reads FQGNSA. There are 15 residues in the CDR3. Trimming took off 6 bases at V and 0 bases at J, with 12 bases between the two ends. For the CDR3, the DNA is TGTGCCAGCAGATCCACAGGGCTCTCTGGAAACACCATATATTTT. Its protein product is CASRSTGLSGNTIYF.

The chain combines TRBV11-2 with TRBJ2-3, with 14 bases that match TRBD2. CDR3 length: 15 residues. With 5 bases clipped from V and 10 bases from J, the junction kept 8 bases outside the gene matches. Germline CDR1 and CDR2: SGHAT and FQNNGV. In DNA form, the CDR3 reads TGTGCCAGCAGCCTCAAGACTAGCGGGGGGGCCGCGCAGTATTTT. It specifies CASSLKTSGGAAQYF.

The chain has TRBV5-6 and TRBJ2-2; tentative D call: TRBD2 (6 bases). Per germline, CDR1 SGHDT and CDR2 YYEEEE. The CDR3 consists of 15 residues. Trimming removed 4 bases from V and 5 bases from J, with 15 bases in between. The DNA of the CDR3 is TGTGCCAGCAGCCCCCCGGGACTTCCGACCGGGGAGCTGTTTTTT. Its translation: CASSPPGLPTGELFF.

V and J are TRBV28 and TRBJ1-2; 7 bases map to TRBD1. The V gene end was trimmed by 2 bases and the J gene end by 4 bases; junction bases not matched to a gene: 1. The CDR3 has 13 residues. Germline CDR1 is MDHEN and CDR2 is SYDVKM. CDR3 sequence (DNA): TGTGCCAGCAGTTTAAACAGGGGCTATGGCTACACCTTC. It is translated as CASSLNRGYGYTF.

This clone was counted a few times. V is TRBV5-8 and J is TRBJ2-5, with D unresolved. There are 13 residues in the CDR3. Germline V CDR1 and CDR2: SGHTS, YDEGEE. Trimming removed 7 bases at V and 2 bases at J, with 12 bases between. The CDR3 loop is CASLFYSQETQYF. DNA of the CDR3: TGTGCCAGCTTATTTTACTCGCAAGAGACCCAGTACTTC.

The rearrangement links TRBV19 to TRBJ1-5; D call uncertain. The germline V and J ends were trimmed by 8 bases and 0 bases, with 8 bases remaining between them. CDR1 and CDR2 (germline): LNHDA, SQIVND (reference sequence). This CDR3 spans 13 amino acids. CDR3 loop: CASALYSNQPQHF. CDR3 nucleotide sequence: TGTGCCAGTGCGTTGTATAGCAATCAGCCCCAGCATTTT. The full variable domain, in which reference TRBV19 and TRBJ1-5 provide the parts outside the CDR3, is DGGITQSPKYLFRKEGQNVTLSCEQNLNHDAMYWYRQDPGQGLRLIYYSQIVNDFQKGDIAEGYSVSREKKESFPLTVTSAQKNPTAFYLCASALYSNQPQHFGDGTRLSIL.

This chain links TRBV7-2 with TRBJ2-2; TRBD2 is a possible D gene (5 bases). The CDR3 sequence is 16 residues long. Germline loops: CDR1 SGHTA, CDR2 FQGNSA. Trimming left V 5 bases short and J 1 base short, with 14 bases between. The CDR3 nucleotides read TGTGCCAGCAGCCCGAGGGCGCGCGGGAACACCGGGGAGCTGTTTTTT. It is translated as CASSPRARGNTGELFF.

This clone came up once. The chain has TRBV6-1 and TRBJ1-1; D unclear. Germline CDR1 and CDR2: MNHNS and SASEGT. Trimming cost V 10 bases and J 1 base, with 13 bases left between them. The CDR3 consists of 13 residues. CDR3 coding DNA: TGTGCCACCTTAATTACAGAGAACACTGAAGCTTTCTTT. Translation gives CATLITENTEAFF.

This clone occurred a few times. The chain recombines TRBV6-5 with TRBJ2-3, with no clear D. Germline CDR1 and CDR2: MNHEY and SVGAGI. CDR3 length equals 15 residues. Trimming shortened V by 2 bases and J by 0 bases, and 9 bases separated the two germline ends. This chain's CDR3 is CASSYRSWSTDTQYF. DNA of the CDR3: TGTGCCAGCAGTTACCGGAGTTGGAGCACAGATACGCAGTATTTT.

The rearrangement joins TRBV7-2 to TRBJ2-6; 9 bases are a match to TRBD1. This CDR3 region has 16 residues. The V gene's germline CDR1 is SGHTA and CDR2 FQGNSA. Trimming cost V 5 bases and J 2 bases; bases outside gene matches: 4. Here the CDR3 reads CASSPGQGTGANVLTF. The DNA of the CDR3 is TGTGCCAGCAGCCCCGGACAGGGGACTGGGGCCAACGTCCTGACTTTC.

The genes are TRBV5-1 and TRBJ1-1, with D perhaps TRBD1 (5 bases). The V gene's germline CDR1 is SGHRS and CDR2 YFSETQ. Between the trimmed V and J ends, which lost 2 bases and 4 bases, there was a span of 9 bases. The CDR3 extends over 13 amino acids. The CDR3 nucleotides read TGCGCCAGCAGCTTCGCAGGGAGCACTGAAGCTTTCTTT. Translation gives CASSFAGSTEAFF.

This chain joins TRBV5-8 and TRBJ1-4, with D maybe TRBD1 (6 bases). V was pared by 0 bases and J by 3 bases, with 18 bases between. Per the germline V gene, CDR1 is SGHTS and CDR2 is YDEGEE. The CDR3 is 18 amino acids. Here the CDR3 DNA reads TGTGCCAGCAGCTTGGGGGCGGGCTCGACAGGAGCTAATGAAAAACTGTTTTTT. As protein: CASSLGAGSTGANEKLFF.

The chain uses TRBV7-8 and TRBJ2-6; tentatively, D is TRBD1 (6 bases). Germline V CDR1 and CDR2: SGHVS, FQNEAQ. V lost 4 bases to trimming and J lost 0 bases, with 16 bases between them. The CDR3 is made up of 18 amino acids. The CDR3 loop is CASSSPGHRDSGANVLTF. CDR3 DNA: TGTGCCAGCAGCTCCCCGGGACACCGGGACTCTGGGGCCAACGTCCTGACTTTC.

Only a few counts were recorded for this clone. V is TRBV6-4 and J is TRBJ2-5, with 8 bases matching TRBD2. Germline values: CDR1 MRHNA, CDR2 SNTAGT. V was clipped by 5 bases and J by 5 bases; unmatched bases: 4. This CDR3 region has 13 residues. The CDR3: CASSSGLGETQYF. CDR3 nucleotides: TGTGCCAGCAGTTCGGGACTAGGGGAGACCCAGTACTTC.

The rearrangement joins TRBV6-1 to TRBJ1-1; the D is unclear. V lost 3 bases to trimming and J lost 3 bases, with 11 bases between them. This CDR3 contains 14 residues. The germline gives CDR1 MNHNS, CDR2 SASEGT. The CDR3 loop is CASSEQALDTEAFF. CDR3 nucleotides: TGTGCCAGCAGTGAGCAGGCGTTGGACACTGAAGCTTTCTTT.

The gene calls are TRBV6-6 and TRBJ2-7; D is perhaps TRBD2 (5 bases). Germline V gives CDR1 MNHNY, CDR2 SVGAGI (reference sequence). The CDR3 has 16 amino acids. V lost 0 bases and J 1 base, leaving 13 bases between the germline ends. The CDR3 loop reads CASSYSSSRHSYEQYF. The CDR3 DNA reads as TGTGCCAGCAGTTACTCCTCTAGCCGTCATTCCTACGAGCAGTACTTC.

As DNA, the CDR3 is TGTGCCAGTAGTGTCACTAGCGGGGACCAAGAGACCCAGTACTTC. Translated, it gives CASSVTSGDQETQYF. This chain connects TRBV19 to TRBJ2-5; 10 bases are a match to TRBD2. The CDR3 totals 15 residues. Germline CDR1 LNHDA, CDR2 SQIVND (reference sequence). After removal of 5 bases from V and 0 bases from J, the junction contained 3 bases not matched to a gene.

The V call is TRBV28, the J call TRBJ2-1; 11 bases are shared with TRBD2. J lost 0 bases, V lost 4 bases, and 5 bases had no gene match. This CDR3 is 17 amino acids long. From germline, CDR1 is MDHEN and CDR2 SYDVKM. In nucleotides, the CDR3 is TGTGCCAGCAGTTCCGGGACTAGCGGTACCTCCTACAATGAGCAGTTCTTC. Encoded protein: CASSSGTSGTSYNEQFF. Based on the CDR3 plus reference TRBV28 and TRBJ2-1, the full variable domain is DVKVTQSSRYLVKRTGEKVFLECVQDMDHENMFWYRQDPGLGLRLIYFSYDVKMKEKGDIPEGYSVSREKKERFSLILESASTNQTSMYLCASSSGTSGTSYNEQFFGPGTRLTVL.

This chain connects TRBV15 to TRBJ1-3; TRBD1 matches at 7 bases. V dropped 4 bases and J dropped 1; count of bases not matched to a gene: 10. CDR1 LNHNV and CDR2 YYDKDF come from the germline V gene (reference sequence). This CDR3 has 17 residues. The CDR3 loop reads CATSTRQGWSSGNTIYF. Written as DNA, the CDR3 is TGTGCCACCAGCACCCGACAGGGTTGGAGTTCTGGAAACACCATATATTTT.

The rearrangement joins TRBV7-8 to TRBJ2-1; 9 bases agree with TRBD2. Germline assignment: CDR1 SGHVS and CDR2 FQNEAQ. Germline trimming cut 7 bases from V and 7 bases from J; bases unmatched to any gene: 11. This CDR3 contains 15 residues. The CDR3, as DNA: TGTGCCAGCAACCCCCGGGCGGGAGGGGAGAATGAGCAGTTCTTC. Protein sequence: CASNPRAGGENEQFF.

The sample holds a few counts of this clone. The CDR3 sequence is CASSLLDLYDTQYF. The CDR3 nucleotides read TGTGCCAGCAGTTTATTGGATTTGTATGATACGCAGTATTTT. The chain uses TRBV7-9 and TRBJ2-3; no definite D call. V was clipped by 6 bases and J by 6 bases, with 16 bases between them. CDR1 is SEHNR and CDR2 is FQNEAQ in the germline V gene (reference sequence). The CDR3 sequence is 14 residues long. Full variable domain (outside the CDR3, taken from reference TRBV7-9 and TRBJ2-3): DTGVSQNPRHKITKRGQNVTFRCDPISEHNRLYWYRQTLGQGPEFLTYFQNEAQLEKSRLLSDRFSAERPKGSFSTLEIQRTEQGDSAMYLCASSLLDLYDTQYFGPGTRLTVL.

The V and J genes are TRBV4-3 and TRBJ1-2; 8 nucleotides match TRBD1. The CDR3 loop spans 15 amino acids. From germline, CDR1 is LGHNA and CDR2 YSLEER. The junction had 4 bases not matched to a gene; V was cut back by 0 bases and J by 4 bases. The CDR3 DNA sequence: TGCGCCAGCAGCCAAGATGACAGGGGCTTCTATGGCTACACCTTC. Translation gives CASSQDDRGFYGYTF.

The chain links TRBV7-2 to TRBJ2-2; TRBD2 matches at 10 bases. Germline V gives CDR1 SGHTA, CDR2 FQGNSA. The CDR3 length is 18 residues. The ends lost 0 bases at V and 2 bases at J; junction bases unmatched: 6. CDR3 in DNA: TGTGCCAGCAGCTTAGCGCGGCTAGCGGGAGCTAACACCGGGGAGCTGTTTTTT. Protein sequence: CASSLARLAGANTGELFF.

The chain recombines TRBV29-1 with TRBJ2-3; the match to TRBD2 covers 8 bases. CDR1 and CDR2 (germline): SQVTM, ANQGSEA. Trimming took 6 bases from V and 1 from J; bases not matched to a gene: 9. The CDR3 totals 15 residues. Here the CDR3 DNA reads TGCAGCGTGGGACGGACTAGCAGGGGCACAGATACGCAGTATTTT. This translates into CSVGRTSRGTDTQYF.

The chain joins TRBV11-2 to TRBJ2-7; D is unclear. Germline V gives CDR1 SGHAT, CDR2 FQNNGV. With 4 bases removed from V and 3 bases from J, the gap between germline ends came to 4 bases. The CDR3 is 11 amino acids. CDR3 in amino acids: CASSSSYEQYF. CDR3 nucleotide sequence: TGTGCCAGCAGCTCGAGCTACGAGCAGTACTTC.

The chain links TRBV9 to TRBJ2-2, with D uncertain. This CDR3 region has 14 residues. The V gene's germline CDR1 is SGDLS and CDR2 YYNGEE. V gave up 0 bases and J gave up 3 bases, with 6 bases separating them. The CDR3 sequence is CASSVADHTGELFF. The CDR3 DNA sequence: TGTGCCAGCAGCGTAGCGGACCACACCGGGGAGCTGTTTTTT. Full variable domain (remainder filled in from reference TRBV9 and TRBJ2-2): DSGVTQTPKHLITATGQRVTLRCSPRSGDLSVYWYQQSLDQGLQFLIQYYNGEERAKGNILERFSAQQFPDLHSELNLSSLELGDSALYFCASSVADHTGELFFGEGSRLTVL.

This rearrangement joins TRBV7-6 to TRBJ2-7; possible D gene TRBD1, 6 bases. Per the germline V gene, CDR1 is SGHVS and CDR2 is FNYEAQ. The CDR3 runs 14 residues. The V and J ends lost 1 base and 6 bases respectively, with 13 bases between them. The CDR3 sequence: CASSLEAQGGEQYF. The CDR3 bases are TGTGCCAGCAGCTTAGAAGCGCAAGGGGGCGAGCAGTACTTC. The variable domain in full, completed from reference TRBV7-6 and TRBJ2-7, reads GAGVSQSPRYKVTKRGQDVALRCDPISGHVSLYWYRQALGQGPEFLTYFNYEAQQDKSGLPNDRFSAERPEGSISTLTIQRTEQRDSAMYRCASSLEAQGGEQYFGPGTRLTVT.

This rearrangement joins TRBV7-9 to TRBJ2-2; TRBD1 agrees at 8 bases. The CDR3 has 14 residues. The J segment lost 3 bases and the V segment lost 5 bases, leaving 2 bases of the junction unmatched. CDR1 SEHNR and CDR2 FQNEAQ come from the germline V gene (reference sequence). The CDR3 bases are TGTGCCAGCAGCCCGACAGGGGACACCGGGGAGCTGTTTTTT. Translation gives CASSPTGDTGELFF.

V usage is TRBV30 and J usage is TRBJ1-5; D may be TRBD1 (5 bases). Trimming stripped 2 bases from V and 2 bases from J, with 7 bases between. The CDR3 runs to 13 residues. Germline CDR1 is GTSNPN and CDR2 is SVGIG (reference sequence). DNA of the CDR3: TGTGCCTGGAGTTTCAGGGGCAATCAGCCCCAGCATTTT. It encodes CAWSFRGNQPQHF.

The chain combines TRBV4-3 with TRBJ1-2; 9 bases are a match to TRBD1. CDR3 length equals 15 residues. The germline CDR1 and CDR2 sequences are LGHNA and YSLEER. Trimming took 3 bases from V and 2 from J; bases not matched to a gene: 4. The CDR3 coding sequence is TGCGCCAGCAGCCAGGGGGGACAGGGCAACTATGGCTACACCTTC. This gives the protein CASSQGGQGNYGYTF.